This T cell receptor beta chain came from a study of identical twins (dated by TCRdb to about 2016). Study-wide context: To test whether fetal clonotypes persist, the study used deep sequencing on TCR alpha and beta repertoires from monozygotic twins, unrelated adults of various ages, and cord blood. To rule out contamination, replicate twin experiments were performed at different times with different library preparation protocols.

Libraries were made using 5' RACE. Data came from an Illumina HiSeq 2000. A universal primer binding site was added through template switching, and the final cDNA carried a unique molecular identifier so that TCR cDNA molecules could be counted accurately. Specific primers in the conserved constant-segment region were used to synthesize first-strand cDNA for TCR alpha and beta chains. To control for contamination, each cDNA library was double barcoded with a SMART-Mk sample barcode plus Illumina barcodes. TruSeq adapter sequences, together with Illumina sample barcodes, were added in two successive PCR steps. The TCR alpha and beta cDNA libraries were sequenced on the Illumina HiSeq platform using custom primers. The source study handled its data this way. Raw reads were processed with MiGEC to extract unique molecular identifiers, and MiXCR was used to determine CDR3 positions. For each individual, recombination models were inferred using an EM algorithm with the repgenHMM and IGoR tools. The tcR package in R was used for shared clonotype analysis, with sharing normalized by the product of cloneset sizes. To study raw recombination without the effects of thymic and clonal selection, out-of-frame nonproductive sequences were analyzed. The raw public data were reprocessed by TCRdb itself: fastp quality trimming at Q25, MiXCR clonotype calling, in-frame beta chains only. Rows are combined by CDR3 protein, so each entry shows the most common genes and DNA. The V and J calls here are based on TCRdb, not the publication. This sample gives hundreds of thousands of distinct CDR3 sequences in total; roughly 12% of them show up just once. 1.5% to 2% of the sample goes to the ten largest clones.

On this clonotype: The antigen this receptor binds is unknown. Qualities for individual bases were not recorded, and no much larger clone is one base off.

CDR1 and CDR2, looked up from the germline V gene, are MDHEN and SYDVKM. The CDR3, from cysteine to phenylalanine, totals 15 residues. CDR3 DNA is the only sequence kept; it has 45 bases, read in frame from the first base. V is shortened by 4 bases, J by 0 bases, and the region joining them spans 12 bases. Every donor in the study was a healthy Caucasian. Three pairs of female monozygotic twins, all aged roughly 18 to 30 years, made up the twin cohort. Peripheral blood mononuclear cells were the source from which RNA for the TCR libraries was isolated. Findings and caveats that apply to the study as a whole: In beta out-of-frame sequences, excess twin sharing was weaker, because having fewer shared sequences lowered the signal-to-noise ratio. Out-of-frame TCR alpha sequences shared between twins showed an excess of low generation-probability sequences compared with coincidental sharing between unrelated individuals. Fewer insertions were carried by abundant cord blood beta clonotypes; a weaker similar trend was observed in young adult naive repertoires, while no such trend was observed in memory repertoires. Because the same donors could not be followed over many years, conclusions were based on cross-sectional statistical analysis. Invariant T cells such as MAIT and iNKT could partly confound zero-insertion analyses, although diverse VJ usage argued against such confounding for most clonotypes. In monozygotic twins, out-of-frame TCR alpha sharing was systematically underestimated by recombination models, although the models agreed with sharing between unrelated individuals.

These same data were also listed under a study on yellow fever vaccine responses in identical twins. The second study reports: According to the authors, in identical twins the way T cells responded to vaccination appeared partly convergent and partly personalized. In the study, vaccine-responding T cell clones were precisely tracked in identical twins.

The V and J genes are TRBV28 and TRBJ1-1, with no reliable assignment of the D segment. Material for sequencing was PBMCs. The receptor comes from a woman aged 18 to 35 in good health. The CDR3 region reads CASSSHSFLNTEAFF. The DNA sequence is TGTGCCAGCAGTTCACACAGCTTCTTGAACACTGAAGCTTTCTTT.